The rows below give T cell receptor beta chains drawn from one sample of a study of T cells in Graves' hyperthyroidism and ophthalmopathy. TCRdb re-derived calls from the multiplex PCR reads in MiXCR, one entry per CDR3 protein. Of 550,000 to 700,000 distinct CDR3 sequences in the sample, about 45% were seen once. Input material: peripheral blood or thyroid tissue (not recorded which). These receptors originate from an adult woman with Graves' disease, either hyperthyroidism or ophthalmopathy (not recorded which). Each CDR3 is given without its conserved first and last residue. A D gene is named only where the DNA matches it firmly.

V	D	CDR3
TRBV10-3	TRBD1	ARDRGWNQPQH
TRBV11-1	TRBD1	ASSPNRGWVTEQF
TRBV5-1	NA	ASSGDGSGKTQY
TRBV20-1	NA	SARSGFSYEQY
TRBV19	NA	ASSELSGSPLH
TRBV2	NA	ASSETTTYQPQH
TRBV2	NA	ASSQTRSGETQY
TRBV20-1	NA	SARGRVYEQY
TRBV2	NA	ASRDRMSSYEQY
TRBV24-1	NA	ATSAATAGHYGYT
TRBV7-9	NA	ASSNEEPGWDEKLF
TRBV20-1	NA	SAQGLYGYT
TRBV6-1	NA	ASSEDSPPRWTLEGYT
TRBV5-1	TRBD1	ASSLQGQGPQETQY
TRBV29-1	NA	SVSHSYEQY
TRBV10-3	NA	AISVLAVHSYEQY